Shown below are 5 T cell receptor beta chains from a single sample sequenced in a study of T-cell reconstitution after alpha-beta-depleted transplantation in children. Unique molecular identifiers were used in preparing the TCRbeta library. TCRdb reanalysed the PCR reads using MiXCR and keeps one entry per CDR3 protein. The table includes approximately 9,000 distinct CDR3 sequences, 17% detected once. The sample was PBMCs, mostly from graft donor cells, taken 60 days after TCRalphabeta/CD19-depleted stem cell transplant. The receptors derive from a girl in the first two years of life who had a stem cell transplant for combined immunodeficiency, so the T cells may come from the graft donor.

The gene calls are TRBV11-3 and TRBJ1-1; a possible D gene is TRBD1 (5 bases). CDR1 SGHNT and CDR2 YENEEA come from the germline V gene. The CDR3 runs 13 residues. The germline V and J ends were trimmed by 4 bases and 0 bases, with 6 bases remaining between them. CDR3 in amino acids: CASSWGVNTEAFF. The DNA of the CDR3 is TGTGCCAGCAGCTGGGGGGTGAACACTGAAGCTTTCTTT.

The chain employs TRBV20-1 and TRBJ2-5; D call uncertain. V lost 7 bases and J 0 bases, leaving 6 bases between the germline ends. From germline, CDR1 is DFQATT and CDR2 SNEGSKA (reference sequence). The CDR3 runs to 11 residues. CDR3: CSGLYQETQYF. In nucleotides, the CDR3 is TGCAGTGGGCTATACCAAGAGACCCAGTACTTC.

The sample holds many counts of this clonotype. The V and J genes are TRBV20-1 and TRBJ1-5; D is unclear. The CDR3 extends over 16 amino acids. Germline lookup yields CDR1 DFQATT and CDR2 SNEGSKA (reference sequence). V gave up 3 bases and J gave up 8 bases, with 23 bases separating them. In DNA form, the CDR3 reads TGCAGTGCTAGGGCTCACGTCTCGGCCAGTAATGAGCCCCAGCATTTT. Encoded protein: CSARAHVSASNEPQHF.

Ten or more counts support this clonotype. DNA for the CDR3: TGCAGTGCTAGTTCGGGATTTAGATACGAGCAGTACTTC. It yields the protein CSASSGFRYEQYF. The J gene is TRBJ2-7, the V gene TRBV20-1; possible D gene TRBD2, 5 bases. In germline, CDR1 is DFQATT, CDR2 SNEGSKA (reference sequence). The CDR3 length is 13 residues. Trimming took 3 bases from V and 4 from J, leaving 13 bases between them.

This clonotype was counted only a few times. This rearrangement joins TRBV12-3 or TRBV12-4 to TRBJ1-2; TRBD1 matches 7 bases. CDR3 size: 13 residues. Unmatched junction bases numbered 6, after V lost 3 bases and J lost 8 bases. The CDR3 DNA sequence: TGTGCCAGCAGTTTGGGGACAGCCACCGGCTACACCTTC. Its protein product is CASSLGTATGYTF.